A selection of T cell receptor beta chains follows, all from one sample in a study of PD-1 blockade in mismatch repair-deficient tumors. TCRdb's copy holds only in-frame clones and misses some; the assay was immunoSEQ multiplex PCR. The data contain 100,000 to 150,000 clones, 86% of them singletons. The sample was peripheral blood, taken 44 weeks after starting pembrolizumab. These receptors all stem from an adult with mismatch repair-deficient cancer. Each CDR3 is given with its conserved first and last residue. A D gene is named only where the DNA matches it firmly. The size field is filled for only some rows; it gives once, few, many or a size class.

J gene: TRBJ2-5
D gene: .
V gene: TRBV29-1
clone size: .
CDR3 protein: CSVGMAPTLQETQYF
CDR3 DNA: TGCAGCGTTGGTATGGCACCTACTTTACAAGAGACCCAGTACTTC

J gene: TRBJ1-5
D gene: .
V gene: TRBV29-1
clone size: once
CDR3 protein: CSARVSGVNQPQHF
CDR3 DNA: TGCAGCGCCCGAGTGTCAGGGGTAAATCAGCCCCAGCATTTT

J gene: TRBJ2-7
D gene: TRBD2
V gene: TRBV5-1
clone size: .
CDR3 protein: CASSLGGTSDIYEQYF
CDR3 DNA: TGCGCCAGCAGCTTGGGTGGGACTAGCGATATCTACGAGCAGTACTTC

J gene: TRBJ1-1
D gene: .
V gene: TRBV4-1
clone size: .
CDR3 protein: CASSLRGGAGAMNTEAFF
CDR3 DNA: TGCGCCAGCAGCCTCCGAGGAGGGGCAGGGGCAATGAACACTGAAGCTTTCTTT

J gene: TRBJ2-7
D gene: .
V gene: TRBV5-6
clone size: .
CDR3 protein: CASSLEPRLSSYEQYF
CDR3 DNA: TGTGCCAGCAGCTTGGAACCCAGGTTAAGCTCCTACGAGCAGTACTTC

J gene: TRBJ2-7
D gene: .
V gene: TRBV29-1
clone size: .
CDR3 protein: CSVVFDTNGYEQYF
CDR3 DNA: TGCAGCGTTGTTTTCGACACGAACGGCTACGAGCAGTACTTC

J gene: TRBJ2-2
D gene: .
V gene: TRBV7-3
clone size: .
CDR3 protein: CASSFTAGELFF
CDR3 DNA: TGTGCCAGCAGCTTTACGGCCGGGGAGCTGTTTTTT

J gene: TRBJ2-3
D gene: .
V gene: TRBV5-1
clone size: .
CDR3 protein: CASSLLGGSDTQYF
CDR3 DNA: TGCGCCAGCAGCTTGTTGGGCGGATCAGATACGCAGTATTTT

J gene: TRBJ2-3
D gene: TRBD2
V gene: TRBV7-3
clone size: .
CDR3 protein: CASSSTSGRDTQYF
CDR3 DNA: TGTGCCAGCAGCTCAACTAGCGGGAGGGATACGCAGTATTTT

J gene: TRBJ2-2
D gene: .
V gene: TRBV12-5
clone size: .
CDR3 protein: CASGFEGELFF
CDR3 DNA: TGTGCTAGTGGTTTTGAAGGGGAGCTGTTTTTT

J gene: TRBJ1-3
D gene: TRBD1
V gene: TRBV10-3
clone size: once
CDR3 protein: CAMGTGDGGNTIYF
CDR3 DNA: TGTGCCATGGGGACAGGGGATGGTGGAAACACCATATATTTT

J gene: TRBJ2-7
D gene: .
V gene: TRBV18
clone size: .
CDR3 protein: CASSPPTGSYEQYF
CDR3 DNA: TGTGCCAGCTCACCACCCACTGGCTCCTACGAGCAGTACTTC

J gene: TRBJ2-1
D gene: TRBD2
V gene: TRBV6-4
clone size: .
CDR3 protein: CASSENREGYNEQFF
CDR3 DNA: TGTGCCAGCAGTGAGAATCGGGAGGGATACAATGAGCAGTTCTTC

J gene: TRBJ2-4
D gene: TRBD1
V gene: TRBV5-1
clone size: .
CDR3 protein: CASSPGQGDIQYF
CDR3 DNA: TGCGCCAGCAGCCCGGGACAGGGCGACATTCAGTACTTC

J gene: TRBJ2-3
D gene: TRBD2
V gene: TRBV5-5
clone size: .
CDR3 protein: CASSFLAVTSTDTQYF
CDR3 DNA: TGTGCCAGCAGCTTCCTAGCGGTTACTAGCACAGATACGCAGTATTTT

J gene: TRBJ2-7
D gene: .
V gene: TRBV11-2
clone size: .
CDR3 protein: CASSFRGEPINNYEQYF
CDR3 DNA: TGTGCCAGCAGCTTCCGGGGCGAACCAATTAATAACTACGAGCAGTACTTC

J gene: TRBJ1-2
D gene: TRBD1
V gene: TRBV19
clone size: once
CDR3 protein: CASSTGTGSGYTF
CDR3 DNA: TGTGCCAGTAGTACAGGGACAGGATCTGGCTACACCTTC

J gene: TRBJ1-2
D gene: .
V gene: TRBV10-3
clone size: .
CDR3 protein: CAISESVYGYTF
CDR3 DNA: TGTGCCATCAGTGAGTCGGTATATGGCTACACCTTC

J gene: TRBJ2-1
D gene: TRBD2
V gene: TRBV9
clone size: .
CDR3 protein: CASSVVSSGNNEQFF
CDR3 DNA: TGTGCCAGCAGCGTTGTGTCTAGCGGAAACAATGAGCAGTTCTTC

J gene: TRBJ2-1
D gene: .
V gene: TRBV27
clone size: few
CDR3 protein: CASSTGRINEQFF
CDR3 DNA: TGTGCCAGCAGTACGGGACGTATCAATGAGCAGTTCTTC

J gene: TRBJ2-2
D gene: TRBD1
V gene: TRBV7-3
clone size: .
CDR3 protein: CASSKRTGDTGELFF
CDR3 DNA: TGTGCCAGCAGCAAACGGACAGGCGACACCGGGGAGCTGTTTTTT

J gene: TRBJ2-7
D gene: .
V gene: TRBV5-1
clone size: .
CDR3 protein: CASSLPNQIEQYF
CDR3 DNA: TGCGCCAGCAGCTTACCTAACCAGATCGAGCAGTACTTC

J gene: TRBJ1-5
D gene: .
V gene: TRBV19
clone size: few
CDR3 protein: CASSTITTAMNQPQHF
CDR3 DNA: TGTGCCAGTAGTACTATTACGACAGCCATGAATCAGCCCCAGCATTTT

J gene: TRBJ2-7
D gene: TRBD1
V gene: TRBV27
clone size: .
CDR3 protein: CASSFYRGAYEQYF
CDR3 DNA: TGTGCCAGCAGTTTCTACAGGGGGGCCTACGAGCAGTACTTC

J gene: TRBJ1-2
D gene: TRBD1
V gene: TRBV5-1
clone size: once
CDR3 protein: CASSSRQGRGGYTF
CDR3 DNA: TGCGCCAGCAGCTCCCGACAGGGAAGGGGTGGCTACACCTTC

J gene: TRBJ2-1
D gene: TRBD2
V gene: TRBV10-3
clone size: .
CDR3 protein: CAMSRTSGDQHNEQFF
CDR3 DNA: TGTGCCATGTCTAGGACTAGCGGGGACCAGCACAATGAGCAGTTCTTC

J gene: TRBJ2-5
D gene: TRBD1
V gene: TRBV13
clone size: once
CDR3 protein: CASSSAVHRGDQETQYF
CDR3 DNA: TGTGCCAGCAGCTCCGCTGTTCACAGGGGAGACCAAGAGACCCAGTACTTC

J gene: TRBJ1-2
D gene: TRBD1
V gene: TRBV4-1
clone size: .
CDR3 protein: CASSPRTGEDYGYTF
CDR3 DNA: TGCGCCAGCAGCCCGAGGACAGGGGAAGACTATGGCTACACCTTC

J gene: TRBJ2-1
D gene: TRBD2
V gene: TRBV19
clone size: .
CDR3 protein: CASRLSGRTSYNEQFF
CDR3 DNA: TGTGCCAGTAGACTTAGCGGGAGGACATCCTACAATGAGCAGTTCTTC

J gene: TRBJ1-2
D gene: .
V gene: TRBV9
clone size: .
CDR3 protein: CASSDTGLYGYTF
CDR3 DNA: TGTGCCAGCAGCGATACAGGGCTCTATGGCTACACCTTC

J gene: TRBJ2-7
D gene: TRBD1
V gene: TRBV18
clone size: few
CDR3 protein: CASSPKTGDEQYF
CDR3 DNA: TGTGCCAGCTCACCTAAAACAGGGGACGAGCAGTACTTC

J gene: TRBJ2-7
D gene: TRBD1
V gene: TRBV5-4
clone size: .
CDR3 protein: CASSKDRTHEQYF
CDR3 DNA: TGTGCCAGCAGCAAGGACAGGACCCACGAGCAGTACTTC

J gene: TRBJ2-1
D gene: .
V gene: TRBV11-2
clone size: .
CDR3 protein: CASSLGGLDQFF
CDR3 DNA: TGTGCCAGCAGCTTGGGTGGATTGGACCAGTTCTTC

J gene: TRBJ2-5
D gene: TRBD2
V gene: TRBV27
clone size: .
CDR3 protein: CASSPALAGGLRETQYF
CDR3 DNA: TGTGCCAGCAGTCCTGCATTAGCGGGAGGGCTGCGGGAGACCCAGTACTTC

J gene: TRBJ1-1
D gene: .
V gene: TRBV15
clone size: .
CDR3 protein: CATSRDWGREAFF
CDR3 DNA: TGTGCCACCAGCAGAGATTGGGGCAGGGAAGCTTTCTTT

J gene: TRBJ2-5
D gene: .
V gene: TRBV12-2
clone size: .
CDR3 protein: CASRSNLAGGETQYF
CDR3 DNA: TGTGCAAGTCGCTCCAATCTAGCGGGAGGCGAGACCCAGTACTTC

J gene: TRBJ1-1
D gene: .
V gene: TRBV6-6
clone size: .
CDR3 protein: CASSLQINTEAFF
CDR3 DNA: TGTGCCAGCAGTTTACAGATTAACACTGAAGCTTTCTTT

J gene: TRBJ1-4
D gene: TRBD1
V gene: TRBV4-3
clone size: .
CDR3 protein: CASSQTTGDNEKLFF
CDR3 DNA: TGCGCCAGCAGCCAAACGACAGGGGATAATGAAAAACTGTTTTTT

J gene: TRBJ2-5
D gene: TRBD2
V gene: TRBV14
clone size: .
CDR3 protein: CASSLQRLALQETQYF
CDR3 DNA: TGTGCCAGCAGCCTACAAAGACTAGCGCTACAAGAGACCCAGTACTTC

J gene: TRBJ2-2
D gene: .
V gene: TRBV6-4
clone size: .
CDR3 protein: CASRTGLTGELFF
CDR3 DNA: TGTGCCAGCAGAACGGGCCTGACCGGGGAGCTGTTTTTT

J gene: TRBJ2-7
D gene: TRBD1
V gene: TRBV30
clone size: few
CDR3 protein: CAWSATGVEQYF
CDR3 DNA: TGTGCCTGGAGTGCGACAGGGGTCGAGCAGTACTTC

J gene: TRBJ2-2
D gene: .
V gene: TRBV6-4
clone size: .
CDR3 protein: CASSEGATGELFF
CDR3 DNA: TGTGCCAGCAGTGAGGGGGCCACCGGGGAGCTGTTTTTT

J gene: TRBJ2-3
D gene: .
V gene: TRBV19
clone size: .
CDR3 protein: CASSILGERDTQYF
CDR3 DNA: TGTGCCAGTAGTATCCTAGGGGAGAGAGATACGCAGTATTTT

J gene: TRBJ2-5
D gene: .
V gene: TRBV2
clone size: .
CDR3 protein: CASMGVVTQYF
CDR3 DNA: TGTGCCAGCATGGGGGTTGTGACCCAGTACTTC

J gene: TRBJ2-2
D gene: .
V gene: TRBV7-9
clone size: .
CDR3 protein: CASSGLGELFF
CDR3 DNA: TGTGCCAGCAGTGGGCTCGGGGAGCTGTTTTTT

J gene: TRBJ2-1
D gene: .
V gene: TRBV27
clone size: .
CDR3 protein: CASSIGGDEQFF
CDR3 DNA: TGTGCCAGCAGCATAGGGGGAGATGAGCAGTTCTTC

J gene: TRBJ2-1
D gene: .
V gene: TRBV11-3
clone size: .
CDR3 protein: CASSLRELGYNEQFF
CDR3 DNA: TGTGCCAGCAGCTTACGGGAGCTCGGTTACAATGAGCAGTTCTTC

J gene: TRBJ1-1
D gene: .
V gene: TRBV29-1
clone size: .
CDR3 protein: CSVDVGNTEAFF
CDR3 DNA: TGCAGCGTTGACGTAGGGAACACTGAAGCTTTCTTT

J gene: TRBJ1-1
D gene: .
V gene: TRBV27
clone size: .
CDR3 protein: CASSLRSGPNTEAFF
CDR3 DNA: TGTGCCAGCAGTTTACGGAGCGGGCCGAACACTGAAGCTTTCTTT

J gene: TRBJ1-2
D gene: .
V gene: TRBV6-1
clone size: .
CDR3 protein: CASSEYGGESGYGYTF
CDR3 DNA: TGTGCCAGCAGCGAATATGGGGGAGAATCTGGGTATGGCTACACCTTC

J gene: TRBJ2-3
D gene: TRBD2
V gene: TRBV27
clone size: .
CDR3 protein: CATAGLAVTDTQYF
CDR3 DNA: TGTGCCACTGCGGGACTAGCGGTTACAGATACGCAGTATTTT

J gene: TRBJ1-3
D gene: .
V gene: TRBV29-1
clone size: .
CDR3 protein: CSVEGRNTIYF
CDR3 DNA: TGCAGCGTTGAGGGCCGAAACACCATATATTTT

J gene: TRBJ2-2
D gene: .
V gene: TRBV4-1
clone size: .
CDR3 protein: CASSQVGELFF
CDR3 DNA: TGCGCCAGCAGCCAAGTTGGGGAGCTGTTTTTT

J gene: TRBJ2-1
D gene: .
V gene: TRBV7-3
clone size: .
CDR3 protein: CASSPTGNNEQFF
CDR3 DNA: TGTGCCAGCAGCCCAACAGGGAACAATGAGCAGTTCTTC

J gene: TRBJ2-3
D gene: TRBD2
V gene: TRBV13
clone size: .
CDR3 protein: CASSLALAGADTQYF
CDR3 DNA: TGTGCCAGCAGCTTAGCGCTAGCGGGGGCAGATACGCAGTATTTT

J gene: TRBJ2-7
D gene: TRBD1
V gene: TRBV27
clone size: few
CDR3 protein: CASSWTGDSYEQYF
CDR3 DNA: TGTGCCAGCAGTTGGACAGGGGACTCCTACGAGCAGTACTTC

J gene: TRBJ2-7
D gene: .
V gene: TRBV9
clone size: .
CDR3 protein: CASSVGGSGDEQYF
CDR3 DNA: TGTGCCAGCAGCGTAGGTGGGAGTGGGGACGAGCAGTACTTC

J gene: TRBJ1-2
D gene: .
V gene: TRBV6-5
clone size: .
CDR3 protein: CATTRTLLYGYTF
CDR3 DNA: TGTGCCACCACACGGACTTTGCTCTATGGCTACACCTTC

J gene: TRBJ2-4
D gene: .
V gene: TRBV4-3
clone size: once
CDR3 protein: CASSQGIRVGNIQYF
CDR3 DNA: TGCGCCAGCAGCCAAGGAATAAGGGTAGGAAACATTCAGTACTTC

J gene: TRBJ2-3
D gene: .
V gene: TRBV27
clone size: .
CDR3 protein: CASRGGRNTQYF
CDR3 DNA: TGTGCCAGCAGGGGGGGTAGAAATACGCAGTATTTT